The clone carrying this T cell receptor (beta chain) was counted between two and nine times. Its matching antigen is unknown. The data belong to a study of beta chain features in type 1 diabetes. The study's findings and limits: PCR may have favored shorter templates equally in patients and controls. The naive, central memory and Treg TCRB repertoires showed an apparent similarity that was greater among patients than among healthy donors. Lower insertion and higher deletion counts appeared at VDJ junctions in type 1 diabetes patients. A moderate, significant TCRB CDR3 shortening appeared in type 1 diabetes across four CD4+ subsets.

The CDR3 totals 15 residues. CDR1 is SGHNT, CDR2 YYREEE, per germline (reference sequence). V was pared by 0 bases and J by 6 bases, with 4 bases of the junction left unmatched. Sorting of CD4+ naive, central memory, regulatory and stem cell-like memory cells was performed via CD45RO/CCR7/CD25/CD127/CD95/CD27. Isolated RNA was reverse transcribed in full, so expressed TCRB transcripts were sequenced. Profiled with immunoSEQ multiplex PCR; TCRdb holds only in-frame clones, not every one. Of about 250,000 clones listed, approximately 10% are singletons. The sequence came from a man aged 25-40 years with type 1 diabetes. This chain uses TRBV5-4 with TRBJ2-1, with 9 bases aligning to TRBD2. Sequencing input: naive CD4+ T cells from blood. The CDR3, as DNA: TGTGCCAGCAGCTTGGCCGGGCGGGGGGGCAATGAGCAGTTCTTC. Its translation is CASSLAGRGGNEQFF.